These T cell receptor beta chains were read from a single sample in a study of naive and memory T cell subsets. TCRdb fed the 5' RACE reads into MiXCR, producing one record per CDR3 protein. The data show 57,000 or so distinct CDR3 sequences, under 8.5% seen once. The receptors come from a male donor in good health. Each CDR3 is given with its conserved first and last residue. The D gene is left open where the match is weak. Expanded clones are given a class, and other clones once, few, many or no size at all.

v_gene	j_gene	d_gene	abundance	CDR3nt	CDR3aa
TRBV16	TRBJ2-1	TRBD1	NA	TGTGCCAGCAGCTACAGGGGTGGTGAGCAGTTCTTC	CASSYRGGEQFF
TRBV18	TRBJ1-1	TRBD1	many	TGTGCCAGCTCACAGGGGGCGGGCACTGAAGCTTTCTTT	CASSQGAGTEAFF
TRBV5-6	TRBJ2-7	NA	few	TGTGCCAGCAGCTTGTTTGGACAGCACTCCTACGAGCAGTACTTC	CASSLFGQHSYEQYF
TRBV30	TRBJ2-3	TRBD2	NA	TGTGCCTCCCGAGCGGGAAGCACAGATACGCAGTATTTT	CASRAGSTDTQYF
TRBV6-1	TRBJ2-5	NA	few	TGTGCCAGCCGGGACAGGGGGATCGGACTAGCGGGGCAAGAGACCCAGTACTTC	CASRDRGIGLAGQETQYF
TRBV5-1	TRBJ2-2	NA	NA	TGCGCCAGCGGATCGACAGTTTCGAACACCGGGGAGCTGTTTTTT	CASGSTVSNTGELFF
TRBV5-1	TRBJ1-1	NA	few	TGCGCCACCCCAGGAAGGGGGACCACTGAAGCTTTCTTT	CATPGRGTTEAFF
TRBV19	TRBJ2-6	NA	few	TGTGCCAGTAGTGCCGGAGGGGGGGAGGCCAACGTCCTGACTTTC	CASSAGGGEANVLTF
TRBV6-4	TRBJ2-1	TRBD2	NA	TGTGCCAGCAGTGATACCGGTGCCGCCCTTAGCGGGGGGAGCCCCTACAATGAGCAGTTCTTC	CASSDTGAALSGGSPYNEQFF
TRBV20-1	TRBJ2-3	TRBD2	NA	TGCAGTGCGGAACTAGCGGGAGTGGGGGCTAGCACAGATACGCAGTATTTT	CSAELAGVGASTDTQYF
TRBV7-2	TRBJ1-5	NA	NA	TGTGCCAGCAGCCCGAGGGCAGGAAATCAGCCCCAGCATTTT	CASSPRAGNQPQHF
TRBV14	TRBJ2-5	NA	few	TGTGCCAGCAGCCAAACTAGTAAGACCCAGTACTTC	CASSQTSKTQYF
TRBV7-8	TRBJ1-4	NA	NA	TGTGCCAGCAGCTTACGGACAGTCACTAATGAAAAACTGTTTTTT	CASSLRTVTNEKLFF
TRBV6-1	TRBJ1-2	NA	NA	TGTGCCACCGCCGGGGCCGACACCTTC	CATAGADTF
TRBV20-1	TRBJ2-7	TRBD2	few	TGCAGTGCTAGTGTTACTAGCGGGAGGGTCCCCGCCTACGAGCAGTACTTC	CSASVTSGRVPAYEQYF
TRBV20-1	TRBJ2-7	TRBD1	few	TGCAGTGCTCCCCGACAGGGCCGGGGCGAGCAGTACTTC	CSAPRQGRGEQYF
TRBV19	TRBJ2-5	NA	NA	TGTGCCAGCGCCGGGACCCGGGAGACCCAGTACTTC	CASAGTRETQYF
TRBV20-1	TRBJ2-7	NA	NA	TGCAGTGCTAGACTTACAGAAGGGCGGGCCTACGAGCAGTACTTC	CSARLTEGRAYEQYF
TRBV3-1	TRBJ2-3	NA	many	TGTGCCAGCAGCTCGACTAGGGACACAGATACGCAGTATTTT	CASSSTRDTDTQYF
TRBV5-1	TRBJ1-4	TRBD1	NA	TGCGCCAGCAGCTCCGGACAGGGCTTCTATAATGAAAAACTGTTTTTT	CASSSGQGFYNEKLFF
TRBV9	TRBJ2-7	NA	few	TGTGCCAGCAGCGTAATGACCAGCTCCTACGAGCAGTACTTC	CASSVMTSSYEQYF
TRBV19	TRBJ1-1	NA	NA	TGTGCCAGTAGTATAGGAGCTCTGGACAGCCCTGAAGCTTTCTTT	CASSIGALDSPEAFF
TRBV7-9	TRBJ2-7	TRBD1	many	TGTGCCAGCAGCTTAGGGACAGGGCACTCCTACGAGCAGTACTTC	CASSLGTGHSYEQYF
TRBV5-1	TRBJ2-3	TRBD2	many	TGCGCCAGCAGCCCCTCGGCGGGGGGAATAACAGATACGCAGTATTTT	CASSPSAGGITDTQYF
TRBV6-6	TRBJ1-2	TRBD1	few	TGTGCCAGCAGTTCGGGACAGTACTATGGCTACACCTTC	CASSSGQYYGYTF
TRBV5-1	TRBJ2-1	NA	few	TGCGCCAGCAGCTTGATTGCTGGGAATGAGCAGTTCTTC	CASSLIAGNEQFF
TRBV6-1	TRBJ1-6	TRBD1	many	TGTGCCAGCAGTGGACAGGGAAAAGCTGTTAGTTCACCCCTCCACTTT	CASSGQGKAVSSPLHF
TRBV12-3/TRBV12-4	TRBJ2-1	NA	few	TGTGCCAGCACGGCAACCTACAATGAGCAGTTCTTC	CASTATYNEQFF
TRBV3-1	TRBJ1-5	TRBD1	NA	TGTGCCAGCAGCCTGGGACAGCGGGGTCAGCCCCAGCATTTT	CASSLGQRGQPQHF
TRBV12-3/TRBV12-4	TRBJ2-3	NA	NA	TGTGCCAGCAGTTTCGGCGGCACCACAGATACGCAGTATTTT	CASSFGGTTDTQYF
TRBV10-3	TRBJ2-7	NA	few	TGTGCCATCAGTGAGGTGGGCAAGTACGAGCAGTACTTC	CAISEVGKYEQYF
TRBV27	TRBJ2-6	NA	many	TGTGCCAGCAGTTTAATAGGTCAGGGAGGTGCCTCTGGGGCCAACGTCCTGACTTTC	CASSLIGQGGASGANVLTF
TRBV19	TRBJ1-4	NA	many	TGTGCCAGTAGTACCCGGGACGCGTCGAGTGAAAAACTGTTTTTT	CASSTRDASSEKLFF
TRBV20-1	TRBJ2-7	TRBD2	few	TGCAGTGCTAGAGATAGGGCGGGAGGCGAGCAGTACTTC	CSARDRAGGEQYF
TRBV12-3/TRBV12-4	TRBJ1-4	NA	few	TGTGCCAGCAGTTTAGCCGGGACGTCGGGAAAACTGTTTTTT	CASSLAGTSGKLFF
TRBV11-3	TRBJ2-1	NA	NA	TGTGCCAGCAGCTTAGAACTGTCAGGTGGGATTAATGAGCAGTTCTTC	CASSLELSGGINEQFF
TRBV6-6	TRBJ2-7	TRBD1	NA	TGTGCCAGCAGTCCTATCCGGGACAGTTCATACGAGCAGTACTTC	CASSPIRDSSYEQYF
TRBV7-2	TRBJ2-7	NA	many	TGTGCCAGCAGCCCCACTGCGGTGATAAGCTCCTACGAGCAGTACTTC	CASSPTAVISSYEQYF
TRBV7-9	TRBJ2-7	TRBD2	few	TGTGCCAGCAGCTTAGATCGGGAGGACCCCTACGAGCAGTACTTC	CASSLDREDPYEQYF
TRBV18	TRBJ1-2	NA	many	TGTGCCAGCTCACCGAATCCGCCTGGCTACACCTTC	CASSPNPPGYTF
TRBV19	TRBJ2-7	TRBD1	few	TGTGCCAGTACCCGAGGGACAGGGTACGAGCAGTACTTC	CASTRGTGYEQYF
TRBV19	TRBJ1-1	NA	NA	TGTGCCACTATTTCAGGGGCGAATGAAGCTTTCTTT	CATISGANEAFF
TRBV7-7	TRBJ2-7	NA	few	TGTGCCAGCAGCTTAGCACTGGGAAGTAACTACGAGCAGTACTTC	CASSLALGSNYEQYF
TRBV9	TRBJ2-1	NA	NA	TGTGCCAGCAGCGTGGGGACGAATGAGCAGTTCTTC	CASSVGTNEQFF
TRBV12-3/TRBV12-4	TRBJ1-2	NA	many	TGTGCCAGCAGTTTGGATGCTAACTATGGCTACACCTTC	CASSLDANYGYTF
TRBV6-6	TRBJ2-1	NA	many	TGTGCCAGCAGTTACGAAATAGCGGCCATAAACAATGAGCAGTTCTTC	CASSYEIAAINNEQFF
TRBV4-1	TRBJ2-5	NA	many	TGCGCCAGCAGCCAAGGGGGCAGGGCTACTGAGACCCAGTACTTC	CASSQGGRATETQYF
TRBV20-1	TRBJ1-5	NA	few	TGCAGTGCTAGAGCTGCAGGGGTGTCCCAGCCCCAGCATTTT	CSARAAGVSQPQHF
TRBV20-1	TRBJ1-2	TRBD1	many	TGCAGTGCTGCCGGACAGGGGTATGGCTACACCTTC	CSAAGQGYGYTF
TRBV9	TRBJ2-7	NA	few	TGTGCCAGCAGCTTGTCTTCCAGCTCCTACGAGCAGTACTTC	CASSLSSSSYEQYF
TRBV6-2/TRBV6-3	TRBJ2-1	TRBD2	few	TGTGCCAGCAGTTTTCCGACTAGCGGGGGTTCCTACAATGAGCAGTTCTTC	CASSFPTSGGSYNEQFF
TRBV29-1	TRBJ2-1	NA	many	TGCAGCGTTGAGGCTGATACGGGCAATGAGCAGTTCTTC	CSVEADTGNEQFF
TRBV12-3/TRBV12-4	TRBJ2-7	TRBD1	NA	TGTGCCAGCAGCTCGACAGGGGGATACTACGAGCAGTACTTC	CASSSTGGYYEQYF
TRBV6-2/TRBV6-3	TRBJ2-7	NA	many	TGTGCCAGCAGCAACACGCGGCGGGTGGGCCACGAGCAGTACTTC	CASSNTRRVGHEQYF
TRBV12-3/TRBV12-4	TRBJ2-1	TRBD1	few	TGTGCCAGCAGCCCCGACAGGGGGGATTACAATGAGCAGTTCTTC	CASSPDRGDYNEQFF
TRBV29-1	TRBJ2-5	NA	few	TGCAGCGTTGAAAGGGGGGAGACCCAGTACTTC	CSVERGETQYF
TRBV2	TRBJ1-5	NA	NA	TGTGCCAGCCACAATAGCAATCAGCCCCAGCATTTT	CASHNSNQPQHF
TRBV30	TRBJ2-1	NA	NA	TGTGCCTGGACCCCGGACAGACGTGGAGAGTTCTTC	CAWTPDRRGEFF
TRBV12-3/TRBV12-4	TRBJ2-7	TRBD2	few	TGTGCCAGCAGTTTTGGACTAGCGGGCCACGAGCAGTACTTC	CASSFGLAGHEQYF
TRBV6-6	TRBJ1-2	NA	few	TGTGCCAGCACCAACGACAACTCTTACTATGGCTACACCTTC	CASTNDNSYYGYTF